A single sample gave rise to the 17 T cell receptor beta chains below, sequenced in a study of cytomegalovirus exposure and HLA in healthy donors. The PCR ran on 60 Vbeta and 13 Jbeta primers. Assay: immunoSEQ multiplex PCR; the TCRdb copy retains only in-frame clones and omits some. The sample shows around 90,000 clones, approximately 89% of them seen only once. The material sequenced was PBMCs. These receptors came from a man aged 25-45 years in good health and CMV-seropositive.

The rearrangement links TRBV28 to TRBJ2-2; 13 bases match TRBD2. The CDR3 runs to 15 residues. After removal of 8 bases from V and 6 bases from J, the junction contained 6 bases not matched to a gene. The germline V gene has CDR1 MDHEN and CDR2 SYDVKM. The CDR3 nucleotides are TGTGCCAGCCATTGGACTAGCGGGAGTCCCGGGGAGCTGTTTTTT. Residues: CASHWTSGSPGELFF.

The chain uses TRBV29-1 and TRBJ2-5, with 7 nucleotides matching TRBD1. The junction had 7 bases not matched to a gene; V was cut back by 5 bases and J by 1 base. CDR1 is SQVTM and CDR2 is ANQGSEA in the germline V gene. The CDR3 runs to 14 residues. In nucleotides, the CDR3 is TGCAGCGTTCGACAGGGATTGCTCCAAGAGACCCAGTACTTC. It yields the protein CSVRQGLLQETQYF. The variable domain in full, with the rest retrieved from reference TRBV29-1 and TRBJ2-5, is SAVISQKPSRDICQRGTSLTIQCQVDSQVTMMFWYRQQPGQSLTLIATANQGSEATYESGFVIDKFPISRPNLTFSTLTVSNMSPEDSSIYLCSVRQGLLQETQYFGPGTRLLVL.

V is TRBV5-1 and J is TRBJ2-7; possibly TRBD2 for D (5 bases). Germline V gene sequence: CDR1 SGHRS, CDR2 YFSETQ. There are 16 residues in the CDR3. V was clipped by 4 bases and J by 0 bases, with 17 bases between them. The CDR3 reads CASSGGGLGSSYEQYF. The CDR3 coding sequence is TGCGCCAGCAGCGGTGGAGGTTTGGGCAGCTCCTACGAGCAGTACTTC. The variable domain in full, with the rest retrieved from reference TRBV5-1 and TRBJ2-7, is KAGVTQTPRYLIKTRGQQVTLSCSPISGHRSVSWYQQTPGQGLQFLFEYFSETQRNKGNFPGRFSGRQFSNSRSEMNVSTLELGDSALYLCASSGGGLGSSYEQYFGPGTRLTVT.

CDR3 nucleotide sequence: TGCAGCGTTGAAGGGCCGTGGAGCGGGAGGCACGATGAGCAGTTCTTC. Translated, it gives CSVEGPWSGRHDEQFF. This rearrangement joins TRBV29-1 to TRBJ2-1, with 9 positions matching TRBD2. The germline V gene encodes CDR1 SQVTM and CDR2 ANQGSEA. V was clipped by 1 base and J by 8 bases; unmatched bases: 12. CDR3 length equals 16 residues.

The chain carries TRBV7-6 and TRBJ2-5; the match to TRBD2 covers 9 bases. The V gene's germline CDR1 is SGHVS and CDR2 FNYEAQ. The CDR3 has 17 residues. J lost 2 bases, V lost 5 bases, and 12 bases had no gene match. CDR3: CASSPGGGRAGQETQYF. The CDR3 coding sequence is TGTGCCAGCAGCCCCGGGGGCGGGAGGGCCGGTCAAGAGACCCAGTACTTC.

The chain uses TRBV10-1 and TRBJ2-3; D is possibly TRBD2 (6 bases). Germline V gene data show CDR1 as WNHNN and CDR2 as SYGVQD (reference sequence). There are 14 residues in the CDR3. V shed 0 bases and J shed 8 bases, with 12 bases lying between them. The CDR3 DNA reads TGCGCCAGCAGTGAGTCGGAGGGGTGGGGTACGCAGTATTTT. Its protein product is CASSESEGWGTQYF.

This chain's CDR3 is CASSQGREVGGNGYTF. In DNA form, the CDR3 reads TGCGCCAGCAGCCAAGGCCGGGAAGTGGGGGGTAATGGCTACACCTTC. The V call is TRBV4-1, the J call TRBJ1-2, with a tentative D call TRBD1 (5 bases). CDR1 is MGHRA and CDR2 is YSYEKL in the germline V gene. The CDR3 extends over 16 amino acids. The germline V and J ends were trimmed by 1 base and 6 bases, with 18 bases remaining between them.

The J gene is TRBJ2-2, the V gene TRBV4-1; 11 bases align to TRBD2. The germline V gene encodes CDR1 MGHRA and CDR2 YSYEKL. The V and J ends lost 4 bases and 7 bases, in that order; junction bases with no gene match: 17. This CDR3 has 19 residues. The CDR3 DNA reads as TGCGCCAGCAGCCTAAAAGGAAGAGTAGCGGGAGGGTTGGGCGGGGAGCTGTTTTTT. It codes for CASSLKGRVAGGLGGELFF.

This sequence joins TRBV7-8 and TRBJ1-1, with TRBD1 as a possible D gene (5 bases). The CDR3 totals 15 residues. Germline V lookup: CDR1 SGHVS, CDR2 FQNEAQ. Trimming cost V 0 bases and J 2 bases, with 10 bases left between them. The CDR3 sequence is CASSLALGGNTEAFF. The CDR3 bases are TGTGCCAGCAGCTTAGCCTTGGGGGGTAACACTGAAGCTTTCTTT.

This clone was counted a few times. The V gene is TRBV4-1, the J gene TRBJ2-1; 10 bases map to TRBD2. V was clipped by 1 base and J by 9 bases; unmatched bases: 6. Germline V gene sequence: CDR1 MGHRA, CDR2 YSYEKL. CDR3 length: 15 residues. The CDR3 region is CASSQGTSGRPEQFF. CDR3 coding DNA: TGCGCCAGCAGCCAAGGGACTAGCGGTCGTCCTGAGCAGTTCTTC.

The chain recombines TRBV6-1 with TRBJ1-2, with no clear D. Trimming cost V 0 bases and J 5 bases, with 7 bases left between them. Per the germline V gene, CDR1 is MNHNS and CDR2 is SASEGT. The CDR3 has 13 amino acids. CDR3 loop: CASSEAQVYGYTF. CDR3 sequence (DNA): TGTGCCAGCAGTGAAGCCCAGGTTTATGGCTACACCTTC.

This rearrangement joins TRBV9 to TRBJ2-2; TRBD1 might be the D (5 bases). Germline V lookup: CDR1 SGDLS, CDR2 YYNGEE. The CDR3 has 15 residues. The V end lost 0 bases, the J end lost 5 bases, and 11 bases lay between the germline ends. CDR3 DNA sequence: TGTGCCAGCAGCGTAGGGAACAGGAATACCGGGGAGCTGTTTTTT. This encodes CASSVGNRNTGELFF.

This rearrangement joins TRBV2 to TRBJ1-5; no definite D call. Trimming removed 2 bases from V and 3 bases from J, with 5 bases in between. The CDR3 length is 13 residues. Germline assignment: CDR1 SNHLY and CDR2 FYNNEI. For the CDR3, the DNA is TGTGCCAGCAGTGAAATTAACAATCAGCCCCAGCATTTT. Translated, it gives CASSEINNQPQHF.

V usage is TRBV2 and J usage is TRBJ1-1, with 8 positions matching TRBD1. CDR1 is SNHLY and CDR2 is FYNNEI in the germline V gene. CDR3 length equals 17 residues. V trimming: 2 bases; J trimming: 3 bases; junction bases outside the gene matches: 11. The CDR3 sequence: CASSEISFLQGDTEAFF. Here the CDR3 DNA reads TGTGCCAGCAGTGAAATTTCCTTCTTACAGGGGGACACTGAAGCTTTCTTT.

The count of this clone is one. The chain links TRBV5-4 to TRBJ2-5; TRBD2 is a possible D gene (6 bases). TRBJ2-7 explains the end of the DNA better; the J call may be wrong. The germline CDR1 and CDR2 sequences are SGHNT and YYREEE (reference sequence). The CDR3 contains 14 residues. DNA of the CDR3: TGTGCCAGCAGCTTCGGGGGAACCACCTACGAGCAGTACTTC. Its translation: CASSFGGTTYEQYF.

In this sample, this clone turned up a few times. The V call is TRBV2, the J call TRBJ1-3; 7 nucleotides align to TRBD1. Looked up from germline, CDR1 is SNHLY and CDR2 is FYNNEI. The J segment lost 3 bases and the V segment lost 1 base, leaving 0 bases of the junction unmatched. CDR3 length equals 14 residues. CDR3 residues: CASSEDRGGNTIYF. The CDR3 DNA sequence: TGTGCCAGCAGTGAAGACAGGGGTGGAAACACCATATATTTT.

The chain uses TRBV2 and TRBJ2-5; 10 positions agree with TRBD2. V shed 6 bases and J 7 bases; nucleotides not matched to a gene: 8. This CDR3 spans 14 amino acids. The germline V gene has CDR1 SNHLY and CDR2 FYNNEI. The CDR3, as DNA: TGTGCCAGCAGCTTAGTGATAGCGGGAGGGACCCAGTACTTC. Its translation: CASSLVIAGGTQYF.